This TCR beta chain was recorded in a study of T cell clonality in common variable immunodeficiency. Regarding the study as a whole: Fewer deletions and N-nucleotide insertions were reportedly seen in common variable immunodeficiency TCR beta sequences. TCRbeta clonality was increased in CVID versus healthy controls.

There are a few counts of this clone. Antigen: not known. The sequenced fragment ends 3 residues before the CDR3 boundary, so the rest is inferred from the germline J gene. Measured with immunoSEQ multiplex PCR; TCRdb has only the in-frame clones, and not every one. Altogether tens of thousands of clones were found in the sample, and no singletons occur. The CDR3 totals 13 residues. Trimming removed 7 bases from V and 8 bases from J, with 15 bases in between. Germline CDR1 and CDR2: LNHDA and SQIVND (reference sequence). Sequencing was performed on peripheral blood mononuclear cells. The TCR comes from a human donor with common variable immunodeficiency. This chain connects TRBV19 to TRBJ2-1; a possible D gene is TRBD2 (6 bases). The CDR3 here is CASTGEAQYEQFF. CDR3 bases read: TGTGCCAGTACGGGGGAGGCACAATATGAG.